Listed below are T cell receptor beta chains from one sample, sequenced in a study of cytomegalovirus exposure and HLA in healthy donors. The table came from immunoSEQ multiplex PCR; TCRdb's copy has only in-frame clones and leaves some out. The repertoire consists of some 84,000 clones, with roughly 91% occurring once and the leading ten covering less than 2.5%. Sequencing was done on a sample of PBMCs. Receptor source: a man younger than 40 in good health and CMV-seronegative. CDR3s include the opening cysteine and the closing phenylalanine or tryptophan. The D gene is left open where the match is weak. Some rows mark clone size as missing; the rest say once, few, many or name a class of expanded clone.

clone_size d_call j_call v_call cdr3_nt cdr3_aa
NA TRBD1 TRBJ2-1 TRBV28 TGTGCCAGCAGTTTATCCGAATGGACAGGGCCCCTTAGTGGTGAGCAGTTCTTC CASSLSEWTGPLSGEQFF
once NA TRBJ2-5 TRBV13 TGTGCCAGCAGCCTACTATCCTACCAAGAGACCCAGTACTTC CASSLLSYQETQYF
few TRBD2 TRBJ2-7 TRBV10-3 TGTGCCTCCCTCCCGGGGGGAGGCAACGAGCAGTACTTC CASLPGGGNEQYF
NA TRBD1 TRBJ2-7 TRBV27 TGTGCCAGCAGTTCACTAACGGGTATAAGGGGGCACGAGCAGTACTTC CASSSLTGIRGHEQYF
NA NA TRBJ2-1 TRBV10-1 TGCGCCAGCAGCGAATACCAAGGAGACGATGAGCAGTTCTTC CASSEYQGDDEQFF
NA NA TRBJ1-2 TRBV28 TGTGCCAGCAGTTTGGGGATAACAGGGTCCTATGGCTACACCTTC CASSLGITGSYGYTF
NA TRBD2 TRBJ2-2 TRBV11-2 TGTGCCAGCAGCTACAGAGGGGGGTTGGGACTAGCGTCCGGGGAGCTGTTTTTT CASSYRGGLGLASGELFF
NA TRBD2 TRBJ2-5 TRBV5-1 TGCGCCAGCACCCTAGCGGGAGTTGAGACCCAGTACTTC CASTLAGVETQYF
NA TRBD1 TRBJ2-2 TRBV7-9 TGTGCCAGCAGCACGACAGGGGCCCTCTTCCCCGGGGAGCTGTTTTTT CASSTTGALFPGELFF
NA TRBD1 TRBJ2-5 TRBV5-1 TGCGCCAGCAGCTTTGGCCCACAGGGGATGGTAGAGACCCAGTACTTC CASSFGPQGMVETQYF
NA NA TRBJ1-1 TRBV27 TGTGCCAGCAGAATGGACGGGGGGAGTACTGAAGCTTTCTTT CASRMDGGSTEAFF
NA TRBD1 TRBJ2-6 TRBV4-2 TGTGCCAGCAGCCCCCAGGGGGCTCTTCACTCTGGGGCCAACGTCCTGACTTTC CASSPQGALHSGANVLTF
NA TRBD2 TRBJ2-1 TRBV29-1 TGCAGCGTTGACTCGTCTAGCGGGTTGAGCTCCTACAATGAGCAGTTCTTC CSVDSSSGLSSYNEQFF
NA NA TRBJ1-1 TRBV4-1 TGCGCCAGCAGCCAGTATAAGAACACTGAAGCTTTCTTT CASSQYKNTEAFF
NA NA TRBJ2-5 TRBV28 TGTGCCAGCAGTTTCCCCTTGGCGGGTGAAGAGACCCAGTACTTC CASSFPLAGEETQYF
NA TRBD2 TRBJ2-5 TRBV6-6 TGTGCCACCACACCGCGGGGGGGAGTAGAGACCCAGTACTTC CATTPRGGVETQYF
NA NA TRBJ2-1 TRBV7-2 TGTGCCAGCAGCTTAGGACTTCAAGGGGTTTGGAATGAGCAGTTCTTC CASSLGLQGVWNEQFF
NA NA TRBJ2-1 TRBV9 TGTGCCAGCAGCCCTAGATCCCTCGCCGGCTCCTACAATGAGCAGTTCTTC CASSPRSLAGSYNEQFF
NA NA TRBJ1-2 TRBV6-5 TGTGCCAGCAGTTACCGCTTGGACAGCAACTATGGCTACACCTTC CASSYRLDSNYGYTF
NA NA TRBJ2-7 TRBV30 TGTGCCTGGAATCGGGGAGGCTACGAGCAGTACTTC CAWNRGGYEQYF
few NA TRBJ1-1 TRBV5-1 TGCGCCAGCAGTCTCACAGCCCAGAACACTGAAGCTTTCTTT CASSLTAQNTEAFF
NA TRBD1 TRBJ2-1 TRBV7-2 TGTGCCAGCAGCTTAGTACAGGGGGCGCATCGTGAGCAGTTCTTC CASSLVQGAHREQFF
NA TRBD2 TRBJ2-1 TRBV10-2 TGCGCCAGCAGCCAGAGACTAGCGGCGACGGGGGATGAGCAGTTCTTC CASSQRLAATGDEQFF
once NA TRBJ2-1 TRBV10-3 TGTGCCATCAGTGAGAACTTAGCGGAGGGCTACAATGAGCAGTTCTTC CAISENLAEGYNEQFF
NA TRBD1 TRBJ2-7 TRBV7-2 TGTGCCAGCAGCACAGGAGGGACAGGGGGTAAGCAGTACTTC CASSTGGTGGKQYF
NA TRBD2 TRBJ2-7 TRBV10-2 TGCGCCAGCAGTGGACTAGCGGGAGCGTACGAGCAGTACTTC CASSGLAGAYEQYF